This T cell receptor (beta chain) came from a study of cytomegalovirus exposure and HLA in healthy donors. Study-level results: TCR clusters originating in the first cohort tended to co-occur in the approximately 120 validation repertoires, according to a later analysis. The authors confirmed in vitro that a few CMV-associated chains were specific for CMV antigens. The investigators catalogued 180 or so TCR beta chains as cytomegalovirus-associated.

Details on this clone: Its antigen remains unknown.

Libraries were prepared by immunoSEQ multiplex PCR; TCRdb keeps only in-frame clonotypes and omits some of them. The sample lists 82,000 or so clones; around 95% were seen once. The CDR3 extends over 14 amino acids. V lost 2 bases and J lost 1, with 8 bases in between. The V gene's germline CDR1 is MNHEY and CDR2 SMNVEV (reference sequence). The receptor was isolated from a woman aged 18-29 years in good health and CMV-seronegative. The chain employs TRBV27 and TRBJ2-5, with a tentative D call TRBD1 (5 bases). The sample consisted of PBMCs. The DNA of the CDR3 is TGTGCCAGCAGTTTAAGGGGTGGCCAAGAGACCCAGTACTTC. It codes for CASSLRGGQETQYF.